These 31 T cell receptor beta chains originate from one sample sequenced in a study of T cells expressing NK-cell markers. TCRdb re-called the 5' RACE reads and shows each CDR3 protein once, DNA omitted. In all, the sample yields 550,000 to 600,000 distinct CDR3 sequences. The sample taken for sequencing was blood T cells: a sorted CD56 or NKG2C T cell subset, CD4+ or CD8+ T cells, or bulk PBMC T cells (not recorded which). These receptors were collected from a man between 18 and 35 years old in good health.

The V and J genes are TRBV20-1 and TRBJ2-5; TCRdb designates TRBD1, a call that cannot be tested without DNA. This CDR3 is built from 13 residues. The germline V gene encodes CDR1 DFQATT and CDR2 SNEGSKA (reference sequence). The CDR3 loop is CSARDRGHETQYF.

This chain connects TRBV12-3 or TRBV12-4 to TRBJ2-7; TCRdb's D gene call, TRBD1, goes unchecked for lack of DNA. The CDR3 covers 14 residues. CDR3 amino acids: CASSFDRRNYEQYF.

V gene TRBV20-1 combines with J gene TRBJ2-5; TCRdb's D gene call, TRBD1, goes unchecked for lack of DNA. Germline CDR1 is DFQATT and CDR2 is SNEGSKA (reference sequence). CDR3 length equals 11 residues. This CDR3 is CSAREGGTQYF.

CDR3 sequence reads: CSCGWTEETQYF. The gene calls are TRBV29-1 and TRBJ2-5; the D call of TRBD1 rests on TCRdb alone, since no DNA is present to check it. Germline V CDR1 and CDR2: SQVTM, ANQGSEA. CDR3 length equals 12 residues.

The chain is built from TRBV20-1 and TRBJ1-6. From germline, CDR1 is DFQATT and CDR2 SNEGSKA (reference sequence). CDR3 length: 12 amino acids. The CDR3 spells CSARDYPSGLHF.

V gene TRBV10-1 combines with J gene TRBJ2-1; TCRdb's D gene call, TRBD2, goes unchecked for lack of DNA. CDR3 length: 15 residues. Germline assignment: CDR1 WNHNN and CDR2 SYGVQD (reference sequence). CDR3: CASSGGGRSGNEQFF.

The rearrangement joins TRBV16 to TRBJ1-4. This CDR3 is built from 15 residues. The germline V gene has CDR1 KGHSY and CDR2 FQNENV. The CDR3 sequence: CASSQFKGQNEKLFF.

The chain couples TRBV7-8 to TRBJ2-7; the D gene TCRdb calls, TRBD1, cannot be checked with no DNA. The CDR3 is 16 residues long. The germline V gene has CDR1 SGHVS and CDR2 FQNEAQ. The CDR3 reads CASSPTIRDKSYEQYF.

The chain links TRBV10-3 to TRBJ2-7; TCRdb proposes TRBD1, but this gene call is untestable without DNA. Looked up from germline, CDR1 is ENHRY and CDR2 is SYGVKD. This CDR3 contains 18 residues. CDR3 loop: CAISPLPPGVGARYEQYF.

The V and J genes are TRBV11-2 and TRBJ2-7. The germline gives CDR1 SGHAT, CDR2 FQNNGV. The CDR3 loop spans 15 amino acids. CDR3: CASSLFGSGSYEQYF.

The CDR3 here is CASSYPNIGIYGYTF. The V call is TRBV6-2 or TRBV6-3, the J call TRBJ1-2. The germline V gene encodes CDR1 MNHEY and CDR2 SVGEGT. The length of the CDR3 is 15 residues.

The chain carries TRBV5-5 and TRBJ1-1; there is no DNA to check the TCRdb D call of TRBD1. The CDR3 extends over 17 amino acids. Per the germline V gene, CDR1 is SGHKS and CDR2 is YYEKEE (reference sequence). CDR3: CASSLAHPSGVNTEAFF.

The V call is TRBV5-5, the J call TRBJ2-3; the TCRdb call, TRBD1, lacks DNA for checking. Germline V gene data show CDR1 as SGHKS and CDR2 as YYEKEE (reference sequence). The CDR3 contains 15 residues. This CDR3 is CASSFSGASPDTQYF.

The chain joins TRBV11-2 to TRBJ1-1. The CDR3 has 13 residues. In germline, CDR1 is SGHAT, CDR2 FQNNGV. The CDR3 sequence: CASNEAVNTEAFF.

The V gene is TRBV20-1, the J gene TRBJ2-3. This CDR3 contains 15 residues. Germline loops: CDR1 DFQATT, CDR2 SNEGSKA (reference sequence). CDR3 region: CSARSDGEGTDTQYF.

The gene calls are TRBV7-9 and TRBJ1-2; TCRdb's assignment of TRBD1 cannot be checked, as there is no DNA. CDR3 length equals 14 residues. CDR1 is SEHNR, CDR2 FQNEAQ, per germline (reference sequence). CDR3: CASSVKGGSSGYTF.

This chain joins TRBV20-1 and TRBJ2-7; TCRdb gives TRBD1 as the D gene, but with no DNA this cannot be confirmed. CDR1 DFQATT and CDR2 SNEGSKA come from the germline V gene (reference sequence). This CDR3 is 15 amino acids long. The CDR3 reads CSARPGRGRAYEQYF.

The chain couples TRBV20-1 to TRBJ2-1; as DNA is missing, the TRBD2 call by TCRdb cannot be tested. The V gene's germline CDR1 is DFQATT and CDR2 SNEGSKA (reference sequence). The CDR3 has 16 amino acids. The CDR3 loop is CSARYLRTSGYNEQFF.

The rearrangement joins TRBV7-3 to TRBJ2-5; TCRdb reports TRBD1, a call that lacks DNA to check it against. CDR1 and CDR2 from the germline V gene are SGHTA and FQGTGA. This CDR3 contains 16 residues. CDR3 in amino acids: CASSLKPGGGGETQYF.

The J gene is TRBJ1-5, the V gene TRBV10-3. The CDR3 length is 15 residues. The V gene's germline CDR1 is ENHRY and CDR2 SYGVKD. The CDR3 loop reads CAISESTSGMQPQHF.

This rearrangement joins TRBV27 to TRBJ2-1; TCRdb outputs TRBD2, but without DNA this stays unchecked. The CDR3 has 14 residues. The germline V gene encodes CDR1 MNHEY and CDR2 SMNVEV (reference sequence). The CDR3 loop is CASSLIAGGDEQFF.

The CDR3 spells CSASPPGQLGDYEQYF. This chain uses TRBV20-1 with TRBJ2-7; there is no DNA to check the TCRdb D call of TRBD1. The CDR3 has 16 residues. Germline lookup yields CDR1 DFQATT and CDR2 SNEGSKA (reference sequence).

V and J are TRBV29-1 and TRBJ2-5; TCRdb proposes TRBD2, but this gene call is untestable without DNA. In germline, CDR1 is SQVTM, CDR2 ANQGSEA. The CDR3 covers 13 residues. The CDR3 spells CSVAGTGQETQYF.

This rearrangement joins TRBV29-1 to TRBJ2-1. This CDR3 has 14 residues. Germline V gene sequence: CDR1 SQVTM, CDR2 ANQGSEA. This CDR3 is CSVGGQGLYNEQFF.

CDR3 loop: CASSLSGPVGDEQFF. The rearrangement links TRBV5-1 to TRBJ2-1. The CDR3 runs 15 residues. The germline V gene encodes CDR1 SGHRS and CDR2 YFSETQ.

CDR3 amino acids: CSARSLRAGEFNEQFF. This chain joins TRBV20-1 and TRBJ2-1; TCRdb names TRBD2, which stays unverified in the absence of DNA. The germline V gene encodes CDR1 DFQATT and CDR2 SNEGSKA (reference sequence). The CDR3 runs to 16 residues.

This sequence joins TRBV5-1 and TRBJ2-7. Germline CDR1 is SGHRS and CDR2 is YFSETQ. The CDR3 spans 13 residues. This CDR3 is CASRKQSSYEQYF.

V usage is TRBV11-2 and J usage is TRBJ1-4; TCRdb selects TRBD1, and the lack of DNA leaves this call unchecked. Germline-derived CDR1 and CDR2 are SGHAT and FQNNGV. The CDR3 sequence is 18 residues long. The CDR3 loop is CASRDRTGGFGDNEKLFF.

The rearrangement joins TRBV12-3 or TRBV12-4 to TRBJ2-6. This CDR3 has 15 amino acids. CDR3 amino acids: CASSLSVSGANVLTF.

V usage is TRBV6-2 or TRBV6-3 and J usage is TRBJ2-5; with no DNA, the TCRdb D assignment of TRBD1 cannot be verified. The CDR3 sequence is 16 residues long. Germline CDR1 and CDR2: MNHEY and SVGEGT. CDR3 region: CASSYSNRGIQETQYF.

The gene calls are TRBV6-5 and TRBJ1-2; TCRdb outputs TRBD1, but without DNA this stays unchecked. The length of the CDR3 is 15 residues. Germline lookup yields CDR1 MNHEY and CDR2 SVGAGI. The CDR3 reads CASSPDRGFLWGYTF.